This TCR beta chain was identified during a study of CD8 T cells in Susac syndrome. Through negative isolation, CD4+ and CD8+ T cells were obtained, while TEMRA cells were enriched using FACS. Reverse transcription of about 0.45 to 1 ug RNA was carried out with random hexamers. Amplification of TCR beta CDR3 by immunoSEQ multiplex PCR spanned 54 Vbeta and 13 Jbeta. TCRdb redid the calling of the immunoSEQ multiplex PCR reads with MiXCR, one entry per CDR3 protein. The sample includes 150,000 to 180,000 distinct CDR3 sequences, about 95% seen only once; the top ten take 0.16%. This CDR3 comprises 13 residues. Germline CDR1 is SQVTM and CDR2 is ANQGSEA. Deletions cut 6 bases from V and 8 bases from J, with 17 bases between.

This TCR was recovered from a human donor with Susac syndrome. J is TRBJ1-5 and V is TRBV29-1; weak D call: TRBD1 (5 bases). Sequences were obtained from CD4+ T cells from PBMCs. The CDR3 DNA is TGCAGCGTCCTACGTGGGCCGGGGGAGCCCCAGCATTTT. It is translated as CSVLRGPGEPQHF.